The present T cell receptor (beta chain) was sequenced within a study of identical twins. This clonotype was recorded many times. In TCRdb, the 5' RACE reads were re-called with MiXCR into one record per CDR3 protein. The sample holds 650,000 to 800,000 distinct CDR3 sequences, 8.5% to 9.5% seen once. The CDR3 totals 13 residues. Per germline, CDR1 SEHNR and CDR2 FQNEAQ (reference sequence). Trimming removed 2 bases at V and 7 bases at J, with 9 bases between. Separately, the same data were catalogued under a study of yellow fever vaccine responses in identical twins.

J is TRBJ2-1 and V is TRBV7-9; D remains ambiguous. The sequence derives from a woman aged 18-29 years in good health. The sample taken for sequencing was PBMCs. CDR3 residues: CASSLQSVNEQFF. The DNA of the CDR3 is TGTGCCAGCAGCTTACAAAGCGTAAATGAGCAGTTCTTC.